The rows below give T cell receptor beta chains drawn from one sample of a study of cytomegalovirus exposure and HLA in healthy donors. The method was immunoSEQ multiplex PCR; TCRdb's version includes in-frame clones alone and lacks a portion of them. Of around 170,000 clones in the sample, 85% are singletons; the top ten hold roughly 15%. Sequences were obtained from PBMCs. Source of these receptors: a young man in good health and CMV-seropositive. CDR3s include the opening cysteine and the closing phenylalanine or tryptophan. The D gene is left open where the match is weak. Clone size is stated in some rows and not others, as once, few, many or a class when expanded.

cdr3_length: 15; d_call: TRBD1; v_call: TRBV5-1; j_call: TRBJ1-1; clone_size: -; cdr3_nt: TGCGCCAGCAGACGGACAGGGGTAGGAGGGCCTGAAGCTTTCTTT; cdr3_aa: CASRRTGVGGPEAFF
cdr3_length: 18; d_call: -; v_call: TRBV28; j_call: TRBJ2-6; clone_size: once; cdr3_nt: TGTGCCAGCAGTTCTACAGGGAGGGGGTTCTCTGGGGCCAACGTCCTGACTTTC; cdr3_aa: CASSSTGRGFSGANVLTF
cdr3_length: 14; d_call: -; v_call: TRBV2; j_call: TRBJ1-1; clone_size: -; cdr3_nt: TGTGCCAGCAGTGAGGGAGGGGTTGGTACTGAAGCTTTCTTT; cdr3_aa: CASSEGGVGTEAFF
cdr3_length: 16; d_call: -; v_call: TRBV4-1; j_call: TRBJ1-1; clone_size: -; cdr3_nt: TGCGCCAGCAGCAGACCAGGGGCCTCATCGGGCACTGAAGCTTTCTTT; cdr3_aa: CASSRPGASSGTEAFF
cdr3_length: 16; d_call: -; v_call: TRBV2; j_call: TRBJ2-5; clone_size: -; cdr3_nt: TGTGCCAGCAGTGAAGGTTTAGCCGCACCACCCGAGACCCAGTACTTC; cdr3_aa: CASSEGLAAPPETQYF
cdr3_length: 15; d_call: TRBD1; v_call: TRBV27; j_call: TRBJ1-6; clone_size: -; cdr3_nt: TGTGCCAGCAGTATCCGGGACAGAAGAAATTCACCCCTCCACTTT; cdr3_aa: CASSIRDRRNSPLHF
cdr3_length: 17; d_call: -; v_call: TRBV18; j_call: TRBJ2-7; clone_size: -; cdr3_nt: TGTGCCAGCTCACCATCGGACAGTTCACCGAACCGGGGCGAGCAGTACTTC; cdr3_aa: CASSPSDSSPNRGEQYF
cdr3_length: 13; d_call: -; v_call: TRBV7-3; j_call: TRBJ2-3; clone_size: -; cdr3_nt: TGTGCCAGCAGCTTAAGTAATCGAGATACGCAGTATTTT; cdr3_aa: CASSLSNRDTQYF
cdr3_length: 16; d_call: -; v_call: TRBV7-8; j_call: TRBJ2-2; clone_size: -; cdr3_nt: TGTGCCAGCAGCTTAGACTACCTCGGTAACACCGGGGAGCTGTTTTTT; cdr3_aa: CASSLDYLGNTGELFF
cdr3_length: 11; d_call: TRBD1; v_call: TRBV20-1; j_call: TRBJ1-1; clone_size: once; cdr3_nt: TGCAGTGACAGGGGAAACACTGAAGCTTTCTTT; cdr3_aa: CSDRGNTEAFF
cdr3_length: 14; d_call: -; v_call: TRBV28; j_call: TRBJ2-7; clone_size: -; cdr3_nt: TGTGCCAGCAGTTTAGTGAACCGAGCCTACGAGCAGTACTTC; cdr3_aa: CASSLVNRAYEQYF
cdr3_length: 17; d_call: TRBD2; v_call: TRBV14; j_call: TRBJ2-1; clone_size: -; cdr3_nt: TGTGCCAGCAGCCAGATAACCGGGACTAGCCTCTACAATGAGCAGTTCTTC; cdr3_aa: CASSQITGTSLYNEQFF
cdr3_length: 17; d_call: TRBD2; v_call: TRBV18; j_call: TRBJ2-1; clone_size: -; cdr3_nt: TGTGCCAGCTCACCAAGCGAGGGCGGGAGAGACTACAATGAGCAGTTCTTC; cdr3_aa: CASSPSEGGRDYNEQFF
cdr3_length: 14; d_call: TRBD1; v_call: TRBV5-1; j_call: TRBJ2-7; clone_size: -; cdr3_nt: TGCGCCAGCAGCTTGGACAGGGGGCAAGAAGAGCAGTACTTC; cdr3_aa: CASSLDRGQEEQYF
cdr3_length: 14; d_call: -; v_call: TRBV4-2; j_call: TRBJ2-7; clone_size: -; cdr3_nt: TGTGCCAGCAGCCAAGACCCCCTAGCGCCCGAGCAGTACTTC; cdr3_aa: CASSQDPLAPEQYF
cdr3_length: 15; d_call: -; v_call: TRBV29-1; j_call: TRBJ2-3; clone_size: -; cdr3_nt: TGCAGCGTTGATATCCCGGGGGGCGGCACAGATACGCAGTATTTT; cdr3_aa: CSVDIPGGGTDTQYF
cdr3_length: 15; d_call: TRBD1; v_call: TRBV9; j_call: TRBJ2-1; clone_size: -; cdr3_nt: TGTGCCAGCAGCGCCCCGGGACAGACTTACAATGAGCAGTTCTTC; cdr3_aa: CASSAPGQTYNEQFF
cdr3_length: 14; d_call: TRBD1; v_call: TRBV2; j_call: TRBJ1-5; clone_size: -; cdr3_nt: TGTGCCAGCAGAGGAGGGACAGCAAATCAGCCCCAGCATTTT; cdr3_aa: CASRGGTANQPQHF
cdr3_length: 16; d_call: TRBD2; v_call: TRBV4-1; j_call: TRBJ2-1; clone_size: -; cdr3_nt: TGCGCCAGCAGCCAAGATCCGGCGGGGGGCGGGGATGAGCAGTTCTTC; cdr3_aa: CASSQDPAGGGDEQFF
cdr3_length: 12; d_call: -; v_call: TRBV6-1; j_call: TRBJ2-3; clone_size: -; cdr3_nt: TGTGCCAGCACCAGGGGCACAGATACGCAGTATTTT; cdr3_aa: CASTRGTDTQYF
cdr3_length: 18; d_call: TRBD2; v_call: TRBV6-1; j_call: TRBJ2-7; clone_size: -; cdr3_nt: TGTGCCAGCAGTGACCGCGGGACTAGCGGGAGGTCCTCCTACGAGCAGTACTTC; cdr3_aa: CASSDRGTSGRSSYEQYF
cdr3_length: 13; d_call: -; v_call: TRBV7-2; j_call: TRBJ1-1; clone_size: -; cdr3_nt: TGTGCCAGCAGCTTGGGGGGGGCCACTGAAGCTTTCTTT; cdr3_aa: CASSLGGATEAFF
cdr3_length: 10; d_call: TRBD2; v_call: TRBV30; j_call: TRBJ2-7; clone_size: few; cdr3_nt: TGTGCCCGCGGGAGCTACGAGCAGTACTTC; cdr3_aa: CARGSYEQYF
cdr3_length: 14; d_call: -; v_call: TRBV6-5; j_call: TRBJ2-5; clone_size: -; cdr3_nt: TGTGCCAGCAGACAACCCACTAGGCGTGAGACCCAGTACTTC; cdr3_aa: CASRQPTRRETQYF
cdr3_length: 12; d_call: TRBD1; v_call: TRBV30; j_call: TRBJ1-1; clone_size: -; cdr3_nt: TGTGCCGTGGACAGGGACCCCTTAGAAGCTTTCTTT; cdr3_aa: CAVDRDPLEAFF
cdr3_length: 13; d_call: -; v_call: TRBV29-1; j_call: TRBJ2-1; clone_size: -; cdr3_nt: TGCAGCGTTGAGTCAGGGGAAGTGAATGAGCAGTTCTTC; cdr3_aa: CSVESGEVNEQFF
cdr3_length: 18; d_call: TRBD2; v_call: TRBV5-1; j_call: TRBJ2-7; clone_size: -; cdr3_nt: TGCGCCAGCAGCGGAGACTCCGCGGGGGGACTAGGTTCCTACGAGCAGTACTTC; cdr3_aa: CASSGDSAGGLGSYEQYF
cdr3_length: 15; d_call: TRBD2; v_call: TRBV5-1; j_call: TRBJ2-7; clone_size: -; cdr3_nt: TGCGCCAGCAGCCTCCGGGGGGAGGCCCCCTACGAGCAGTACTTC; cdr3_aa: CASSLRGEAPYEQYF
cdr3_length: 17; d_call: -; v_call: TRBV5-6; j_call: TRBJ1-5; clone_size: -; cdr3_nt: TGTGCCAGCAGCTTGGGCAGTCGGGGAGGACGCAATCAGCCCCAGCATTTT; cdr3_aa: CASSLGSRGGRNQPQHF
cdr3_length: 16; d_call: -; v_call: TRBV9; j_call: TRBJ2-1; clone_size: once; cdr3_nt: TGTGCCAGCAGCGTAAGGGGGGGTCTAGATTGGGATGAGCAGTTCTTC; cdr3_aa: CASSVRGGLDWDEQFF
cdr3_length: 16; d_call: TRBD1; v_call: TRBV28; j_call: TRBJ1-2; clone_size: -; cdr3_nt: TGTGCCAGCAGTTCAGGACAGGGGGCTTTTGGCTATGGCTACACCTTC; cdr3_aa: CASSSGQGAFGYGYTF
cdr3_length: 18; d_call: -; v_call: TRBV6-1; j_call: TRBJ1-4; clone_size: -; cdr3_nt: TGTGCCAGCAGTGAAGACCTTCTCGGCCGGTCGGGTCGTGAAAAACTGTTTTTT; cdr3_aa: CASSEDLLGRSGREKLFF
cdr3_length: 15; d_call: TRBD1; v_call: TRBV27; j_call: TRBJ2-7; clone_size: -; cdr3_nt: TGTGCCAGCTCAACAGGGGGCGGAAGTTCCTACGAGCAGTACTTC; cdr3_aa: CASSTGGGSSYEQYF
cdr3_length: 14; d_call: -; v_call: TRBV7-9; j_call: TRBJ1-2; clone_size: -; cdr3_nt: TGTGCCAGCAGCTTTACGGGGATTGACTATGGCTACACCTTC; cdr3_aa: CASSFTGIDYGYTF
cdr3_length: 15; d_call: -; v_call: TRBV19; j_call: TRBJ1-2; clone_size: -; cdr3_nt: TGTGCCAGTAGTTTAAGCCCGGAAGCGAACTATGGCTACACCTTC; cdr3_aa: CASSLSPEANYGYTF
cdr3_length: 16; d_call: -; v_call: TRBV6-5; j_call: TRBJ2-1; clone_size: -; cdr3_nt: TGTGCCAGCAGTTACTCGAAGTATCTAGCTCTCAATGAGCAGTTCTTC; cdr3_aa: CASSYSKYLALNEQFF
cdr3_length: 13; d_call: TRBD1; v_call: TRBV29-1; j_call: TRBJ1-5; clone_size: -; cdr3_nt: TGCAGCGTTCAACAGGGGGCCGGTCAGCCCCAGCATTTT; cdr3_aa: CSVQQGAGQPQHF
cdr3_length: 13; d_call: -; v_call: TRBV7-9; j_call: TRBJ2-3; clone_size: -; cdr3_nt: TGTGCCAGCAGCTTAGGGGGAGATCCAGAAAAGTATTTT; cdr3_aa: CASSLGGDPEKYF
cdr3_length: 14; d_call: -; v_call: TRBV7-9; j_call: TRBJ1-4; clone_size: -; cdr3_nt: TGTGCCAGCAGCAGGGACACCAGCAATGAAAAACTGTTTTTT; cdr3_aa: CASSRDTSNEKLFF
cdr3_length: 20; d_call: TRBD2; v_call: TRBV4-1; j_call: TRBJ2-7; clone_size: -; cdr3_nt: TGCGCCAGCAGCAAAGAGGGGGGCGGACTAGCGGGAAGGTTGGACTACGAGCAGTACTTC; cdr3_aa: CASSKEGGGLAGRLDYEQYF
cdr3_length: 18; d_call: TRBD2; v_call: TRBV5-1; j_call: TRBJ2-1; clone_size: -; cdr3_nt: TGCGCCAGCAGCTTGGGGGGGACTAGCGGGACTCGGTACGATGAGCAGTTCTTC; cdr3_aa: CASSLGGTSGTRYDEQFF
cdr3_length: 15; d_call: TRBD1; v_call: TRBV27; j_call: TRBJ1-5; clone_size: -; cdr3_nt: TGTGCCAGCACGGACAGGGGGAATAGCAATCAGCCCCAGCATTTT; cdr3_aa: CASTDRGNSNQPQHF
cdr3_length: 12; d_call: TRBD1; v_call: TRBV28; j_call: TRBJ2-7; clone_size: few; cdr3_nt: TGTGCCAGCAGTTCACAGGGGTCCGAGCAGTACTTC; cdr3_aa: CASSSQGSEQYF
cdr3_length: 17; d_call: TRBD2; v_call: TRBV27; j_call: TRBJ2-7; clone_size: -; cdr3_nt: TGTGCCAGCAGTCCCAGTAGGCTAGCGGGATTCTCCTACGAGCAGTACTTC; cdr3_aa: CASSPSRLAGFSYEQYF
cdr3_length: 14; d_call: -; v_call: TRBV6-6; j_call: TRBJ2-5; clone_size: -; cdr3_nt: TGTGCCAGCACCCGACTACCGAATCTCGAGACCCAGTACTTC; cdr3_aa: CASTRLPNLETQYF
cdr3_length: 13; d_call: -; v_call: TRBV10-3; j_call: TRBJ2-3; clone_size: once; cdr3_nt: TGTGCCATCAAAAACAGGGCGGAGGATACGCAGTATTTT; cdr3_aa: CAIKNRAEDTQYF
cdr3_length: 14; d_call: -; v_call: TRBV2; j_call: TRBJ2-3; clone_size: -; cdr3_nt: TGTGCCAGCAGTCCCAGGGAAGGAACAGATACGCAGTATTTT; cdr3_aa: CASSPREGTDTQYF
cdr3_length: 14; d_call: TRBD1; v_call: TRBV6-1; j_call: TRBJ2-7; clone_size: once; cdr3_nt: TGTGCCAGCAATAAAGGGGGCGATGGCTACGAGCAGTACTTC; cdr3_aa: CASNKGGDGYEQYF